The 14 T cell receptor beta chains below were found in one sample sequenced in a study of IL-32 and malignant T cell survival in cutaneous lymphoma. TCRdb keeps only in-frame clones here, not all; method: immunoSEQ multiplex PCR. The sample lists around 2,300 clones, roughly 80% occurring once. Blood came from patients with leukemic cutaneous T cell lymphoma, or Sezary syndrome. This material consisted of blood, taken on day 0. Every receptor here comes from a human donor with cutaneous T cell lymphoma.

The chain joins TRBV7-2 to TRBJ2-1; D remains unclear. The CDR3 totals 13 residues. Trimming removed 1 base from V and 6 bases from J, with 7 bases in between. Germline V lookup: CDR1 SGHTA, CDR2 FQGNSA. DNA for the CDR3: TGTGCCAGCAGCTTAGGATTAGCCAATGAGCAGTTCTTC. Amino acid sequence: CASSLGLANEQFF.

As DNA, the CDR3 is TGTGCCAGCAGTTATCAGAGGACCTACGAGCAGTACTTC. Translation gives CASSYQRTYEQYF. J is TRBJ2-7 and V is TRBV6-5, with D unresolved. Trimming cost V 3 bases and J 2 bases, with 8 bases left between them. CDR1 is MNHEY and CDR2 is SVGAGI in the germline V gene. The CDR3 has 13 residues.

The V and J genes are TRBV27 and TRBJ2-3; TRBD2 is a possible D gene (6 bases). CDR3 size: 14 residues. In germline, CDR1 is MNHEY, CDR2 SMNVEV (reference sequence). Trimming left V 4 bases short and J 5 bases short, with 13 bases between. The CDR3 DNA follows: TGTGCCAGCAGTTCATTTTCGGGACTAGATACGCAGTATTTT. Residues: CASSSFSGLDTQYF.

This clone came up once. V gene TRBV5-1 combines with J gene TRBJ1-1; 8 nucleotides agree with TRBD1. Trimming cost V 3 bases and J 4 bases; bases outside gene matches: 5. This CDR3 contains 14 residues. The germline V gene has CDR1 SGHRS and CDR2 YFSETQ. CDR3 coding DNA: TGCGCCAGCAGCTCGGGCAGGGGGCTCACTGAAGCTTTCTTT. This gives the protein CASSSGRGLTEAFF.

This chain joins TRBV25-1 and TRBJ1-5, with D possibly being TRBD1 (6 bases). V shed 3 bases and J shed 0 bases, with 12 bases lying between them. The CDR3 extends over 16 amino acids. Germline assignment: CDR1 MGHDK and CDR2 SYGVNS. The CDR3 nucleotides are TGTGCCAGCAGTGACCCCGGGACACATAGCAATCAGCCCCAGCATTTT. This translates into CASSDPGTHSNQPQHF.

This chain uses TRBV15 with TRBJ1-3; the D gene is possibly TRBD1 (5 bases). CDR3 length: 15 amino acids. V was shortened by 0 bases and J by 0 bases, with 6 bases between the two germline ends. Germline loops: CDR1 LNHNV, CDR2 YYDKDF (reference sequence). The CDR3 protein is CATSRDRGSGNTIYF. The CDR3 nucleotides read TGTGCCACCAGCAGAGATAGGGGCTCTGGAAACACCATATATTTT.

The chain employs TRBV5-6 and TRBJ2-1, with D perhaps assigned TRBD1 or TRBD2 (5 bases each). V lost 2 bases and J 6 bases, leaving 9 bases between the germline ends. Per the germline V gene, CDR1 is SGHDT and CDR2 is YYEEEE. This CDR3 contains 13 residues. This CDR3 reads CASSLTGLNEQFF. DNA for the CDR3: TGTGCCAGCAGCTTAACGGGGCTCAATGAGCAGTTCTTC.

For the CDR3, the DNA is TGTGCCAGCAGACGTGGGGGAAATGGAGCTTTCTTT. Its translation is CASRRGGNGAFF. V usage is TRBV6-1 and J usage is TRBJ1-1, with D possibly being TRBD1 (5 bases). Trimming stripped 6 bases from V and 10 bases from J, with 15 bases between. From germline, CDR1 is MNHNS and CDR2 SASEGT. The CDR3 spans 12 residues.

The rearrangement links TRBV5-1 to TRBJ1-2; TRBD1 matches at 8 bases. Germline V gives CDR1 SGHRS, CDR2 YFSETQ. V was pared by 0 bases and J by 8 bases, with 9 bases of the junction left unmatched. This CDR3 comprises 15 residues. CDR3 in DNA: TGCGCCAGCAGCTTGGGAACCACAGGGGGTGAAGGCTACACCTTC. Encoded protein: CASSLGTTGGEGYTF. The whole variable domain, filled in from reference TRBV5-1 and TRBJ1-2, reads KAGVTQTPRYLIKTRGQQVTLSCSPISGHRSVSWYQQTPGQGLQFLFEYFSETQRNKGNFPGRFSGRQFSNSRSEMNVSTLELGDSALYLCASSLGTTGGEGYTFGSGTRLTVV.

This clone was detected only a few times. This chain links TRBV5-1 with TRBJ1-3; possibly TRBD1 for D (6 bases). Trimming removed 2 bases from V and 2 bases from J, with 8 bases in between. The CDR3 totals 14 residues. Per the germline V gene, CDR1 is SGHRS and CDR2 is YFSETQ. CDR3 amino acids: CASSFTGTGNTIYF. The CDR3 DNA sequence: TGCGCCAGCAGCTTCACAGGGACTGGAAACACCATATATTTT.

V and J are TRBV19 and TRBJ2-5, with 9 bases that match TRBD2. The CDR3 spans 15 residues. CDR1 and CDR2 from the germline V gene are LNHDA and SQIVND (reference sequence). V was pared by 3 bases and J by 7 bases, with 9 bases of the junction left unmatched. This CDR3 reads CASSILAGGLGTQYF. Written as DNA, the CDR3 is TGTGCCAGTAGTATCCTGGCGGGAGGGTTGGGGACCCAGTACTTC.

The rearrangement uses TRBV20-1 and TRBJ1-6; D is uncertain. Trimming took 6 bases from V and 7 from J, leaving 7 bases between them. The CDR3 loop spans 11 amino acids. CDR1 is DFQATT and CDR2 is SNEGSKA in the germline V gene (reference sequence). In DNA, the CDR3 is TGCAGTGCCACCCGAAATTCACCCCTCCACTTT. Amino acid sequence: CSATRNSPLHF.

V and J are TRBV11-3 and TRBJ1-1; the D is unclear. The CDR3 contains 13 residues. The V gene lost 1 base and the J gene lost 6 bases, with 9 bases spanning the gap. In germline, CDR1 is SGHNT, CDR2 YENEEA. The DNA for the CDR3 is TGTGCCAGCAGCTTAGGTCGGGGAGCTGAAGCTTTCTTT. It specifies CASSLGRGAEAFF.

This chain uses TRBV7-9 with TRBJ2-3, with 9 nucleotides matching TRBD1. Germline trimming cut 2 bases from V and 3 bases from J; bases unmatched to any gene: 3. This CDR3 contains 15 residues. Germline assignment: CDR1 SEHNR and CDR2 FQNEAQ (reference sequence). The CDR3 DNA sequence: TGTGCCAGCAGCTTAATGACAGGGGGTACAGATACGCAGTATTTT. This translates into CASSLMTGGTDTQYF.